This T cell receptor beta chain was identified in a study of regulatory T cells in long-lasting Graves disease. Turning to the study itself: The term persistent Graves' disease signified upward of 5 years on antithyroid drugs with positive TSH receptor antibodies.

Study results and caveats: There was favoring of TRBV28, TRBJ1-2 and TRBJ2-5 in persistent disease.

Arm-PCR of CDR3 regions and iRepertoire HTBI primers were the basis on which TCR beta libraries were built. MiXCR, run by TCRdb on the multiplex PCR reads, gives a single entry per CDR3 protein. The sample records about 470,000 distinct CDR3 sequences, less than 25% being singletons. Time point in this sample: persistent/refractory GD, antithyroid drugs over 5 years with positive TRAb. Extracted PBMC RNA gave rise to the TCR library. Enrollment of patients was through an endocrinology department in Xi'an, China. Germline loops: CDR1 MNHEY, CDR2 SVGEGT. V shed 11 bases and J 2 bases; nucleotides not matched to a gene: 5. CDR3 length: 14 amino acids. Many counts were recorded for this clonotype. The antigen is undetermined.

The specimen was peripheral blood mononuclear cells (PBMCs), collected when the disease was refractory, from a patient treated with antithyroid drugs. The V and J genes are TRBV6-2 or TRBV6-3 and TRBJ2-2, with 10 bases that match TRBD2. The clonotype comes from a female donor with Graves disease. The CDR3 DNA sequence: TGTGCCGGAGCGGGAGGGCCTAACACCGGGGAGCTGTTTTTT. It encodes CAGAGGPNTGELFF.